The 22 T cell receptor beta chains presented below share a single source sample, sequenced in a study of Graves' ophthalmopathy and Graves' hyperthyroidism. The study amplified TCR beta CDR3 regions using RNA transcripts. In the first round, RT-PCR was carried out with HTBI primers, and a multiplex PCR formed the second round. In TCRdb, the multiplex PCR reads were re-called with MiXCR into one record per CDR3 protein. The sample yields some 380,000 distinct CDR3 sequences, 15% seen once. Sequenced material: peripheral blood. These receptors all stem from a woman aged 18-29 years with stable Graves' hyperthyroidism.

The table lists this clonotype with many counts. This chain uses TRBV20-1 with TRBJ1-1, with 7 nucleotides matching TRBD1. The CDR3 consists of 12 residues. Germline values: CDR1 DFQATT, CDR2 SNEGSKA (reference sequence). The chain's CDR3 is CSPEGARDEAFF. As DNA, the CDR3 is TGCAGCCCGGAGGGGGCAAGGGATGAAGCTTTCTTT.

This clonotype was found many times. The rearrangement joins TRBV4-1 to TRBJ1-5; no clear D. The CDR3 extends over 13 amino acids. Trimming stripped 2 bases from V and 9 bases from J, with 11 bases between. Germline lookup yields CDR1 MGHRA and CDR2 YSYEKL. The CDR3 loop reads CASSQLGKGPQHF. The CDR3 DNA is TGCGCCAGCAGCCAACTAGGGAAAGGGCCCCAGCATTTT.

The chain links TRBV18 to TRBJ1-2; possible D gene TRBD1, 5 bases. Germline V gene sequence: CDR1 KGHSH, CDR2 LQKENI. The CDR3 has 13 residues. V lost 3 bases, J lost 7 bases, and 12 bases lay in between. CDR3 in amino acids: CASSPGVTGGYTF. CDR3 DNA sequence: TGTGCCAGCTCACCGGGTGTTACAGGTGGCTACACCTTC.

This clonotype has ten or more counts. The chain recombines TRBV6-1 with TRBJ2-6; 8 bases map to TRBD1. The germline gives CDR1 MNHNS, CDR2 SASEGT. The V gene end was trimmed by 8 bases and the J gene end by 3 bases; junction bases not matched to a gene: 12. CDR3 length equals 17 residues. In DNA form, the CDR3 reads TGTGCCAGCGAAACAGGGGGGATTGCTAATGGGGCCAACGTCCTGACTTTC. Translation: CASETGGIANGANVLTF.

This chain links TRBV7-8 with TRBJ2-7, with D tentatively TRBD1 (5 bases). The germline V and J ends were trimmed by 0 bases and 2 bases, with 11 bases remaining between them. The CDR3 has 15 amino acids. Germline CDR1 reads SGHVS; CDR2 reads FQNEAQ. The CDR3 nucleotides read TGTGCCAGCAGCTTAGCAGGGGAAGGGACCTACGAGCAGTACTTC. Translating it yields CASSLAGEGTYEQYF. The full variable domain, completed using reference TRBV7-8 and TRBJ2-7, is GAGVSQSPRYKVAKRGQDVALRCDPISGHVSLFWYQQALGQGPEFLTYFQNEAQLDKSGLPSDRFFAERPEGSVSTLKIQRTQQEDSAVYLCASSLAGEGTYEQYFGPGTRLTVT.

The rearrangement links TRBV28 to TRBJ2-5; 8 bases line up with TRBD1. V dropped 3 bases and J dropped 5; count of bases not matched to a gene: 8. Germline CDR1 MDHEN, CDR2 SYDVKM. The CDR3 has 15 residues. The CDR3 DNA is TGTGCCAGCAGTTTGACAGGGGTGGTAGGGGAGACCCAGTACTTC. Translating gives CASSLTGVVGETQYF.

In the case of this clonotype: Because it lacks the conserved phenylalanine or tryptophan at the end, this CDR3 is likely a read error. The chain joins TRBV6-1 to TRBJ1-6; no clear D. The CDR3 has 15 amino acids. Germline V gene sequence: CDR1 MNHNS, CDR2 SASEGT. The germline V and J ends were trimmed by 1 base and 0 bases, with 4 bases remaining between them. As DNA, the CDR3 is TGTGCCAGCAGTGAAGAGGCCTCCTATAATTCACCCCTCCACTGT. Amino acids: CASSEEASYNSPLHC.

This clonotype was found many times. The chain recombines TRBV20-1 with TRBJ2-5; 9 bases map to TRBD2. Germline CDR1 is DFQATT and CDR2 is SNEGSKA (reference sequence). The CDR3 consists of 14 residues. The V gene end was trimmed by 3 bases and the J gene end by 1 base; junction bases not matched to a gene: 3. The CDR3: CSARAGGSQETQYF. In DNA, the CDR3 is TGCAGTGCTAGGGCGGGAGGGTCCCAAGAGACCCAGTACTTC.

This clonotype was seen ten or more times. The V call is TRBV12-3 or TRBV12-4, the J call TRBJ1-1; 9 nucleotides line up with TRBD1. This CDR3 is built from 16 residues. The J segment lost 3 bases and the V segment lost 3 bases, leaving 8 bases of the junction unmatched. The CDR3 protein is CASSFPYRGRHTEAFF. CDR3 in DNA: TGTGCCAGCAGTTTCCCCTACAGGGGGCGGCACACTGAAGCTTTCTTT.

This clonotype was counted at least ten times. The genes are TRBV6-2 or TRBV6-3 and TRBJ1-1, with D unresolved. CDR3 length: 11 amino acids. Trimming took off 6 bases at V and 5 bases at J, with 7 bases between the two ends. From germline, CDR1 is MNHEY and CDR2 SVGEGT. The CDR3 coding sequence is TGTGCCAGCAGAGAAACGACTGAAGCTTTCTTT. Residues: CASRETTEAFF.

This clonotype was recorded at least ten times. V gene TRBV6-1 combines with J gene TRBJ2-2; D is unclear. V lost 7 bases and J 4 bases, leaving 13 bases between the germline ends. This CDR3 spans 14 amino acids. Per the germline V gene, CDR1 is MNHNS and CDR2 is SASEGT. In DNA, the CDR3 is TGTGCCAGCAACCACGGCACAGTCACCGGGGAGCTGTTTTTT. It codes for CASNHGTVTGELFF.

This clonotype was observed a handful of times. This sequence joins TRBV5-1 and TRBJ1-1, with 9 nucleotides matching TRBD1. CDR3 length: 14 residues. Germline loops: CDR1 SGHRS, CDR2 YFSETQ. Trimming removed 5 bases from V and 5 bases from J; junction bases left unmatched: 7. The chain's CDR3 is CASRDRGSPTEAFF. CDR3 nucleotide sequence: TGCGCCAGCAGGGACAGGGGCAGTCCTACTGAAGCTTTCTTT.

This clonotype turned up a few times. The chain links TRBV10-2 to TRBJ1-6; the match to TRBD1 covers 9 bases. V shed 6 bases and J 7 bases; nucleotides not matched to a gene: 13. This CDR3 is built from 17 residues. Germline V lookup: CDR1 WSHSY, CDR2 SAAADI. The CDR3 nucleotides read TGCGCCAGCAGCAGTATCAACTGGACAGGGGCGAATTCACCCCTCCACTTT. Protein sequence: CASSSINWTGANSPLHF.

The V call is TRBV7-6, the J call TRBJ1-1, with D possibly TRBD1 on 6 matching bases. Germline assignment: CDR1 SGHVS and CDR2 FNYEAQ. Trimming took off 3 bases at V and 4 bases at J, with 18 bases between the two ends. The CDR3 extends over 16 amino acids. The CDR3 DNA follows: TGTGCCAGCAGCTTGACAACCAGGGGAGTGGGCACTGAAGCTTTCTTT. This translates into CASSLTTRGVGTEAFF.

This clonotype was recorded many times. The chain carries TRBV27 and TRBJ1-1, with D possibly TRBD1 on 5 matching bases. Germline V gives CDR1 MNHEY, CDR2 SMNVEV (reference sequence). Trimming removed 5 bases at V and 4 bases at J, with 17 bases between. The CDR3 consists of 15 residues. CDR3 sequence reads: CASSIQGYGGTEAFF. CDR3 nucleotide sequence: TGTGCCAGCAGTATTCAGGGATACGGCGGCACTGAAGCTTTCTTT.

This clonotype occurred many times. V usage is TRBV19 and J usage is TRBJ1-5; a weak D match, TRBD1 (6 bases). The CDR3 sequence is 16 residues long. From germline, CDR1 is LNHDA and CDR2 SQIVND (reference sequence). Deletions cut 6 bases from V and 0 bases from J, with 15 bases between. The CDR3 DNA reads as TGTGCCAGTAGCTTACAGGGTCCTTATAGCAATCAGCCCCAGCATTTT. Its protein is CASSLQGPYSNQPQHF.

This clonotype was observed at least ten times. CDR3 loop: CASSLAGGQGFTYEQYF. DNA for the CDR3: TGCGCCAGCAGCTTGGCAGGGGGACAGGGGTTTACCTACGAGCAGTACTTC. This chain joins TRBV5-1 and TRBJ2-7; TRBD1 aligns across 10 bases. This CDR3 has 17 residues. V lost 0 bases, J lost 2 bases, and 8 bases stayed unmatched. Germline V gene sequence: CDR1 SGHRS, CDR2 YFSETQ.

This clonotype occurred many times. This could be a read error, since a much larger clone is one nucleotide away. The rearrangement joins TRBV12-3 or TRBV12-4 to TRBJ1-1; no clear D gene. V shed 6 bases and J shed 3 bases, with 5 bases lying between them. The CDR3 spans 11 residues. CDR3 region: CASRSDTEAFF. The CDR3 DNA reads TGTGCCAGCAGGAGTGACACTGAAGCTTTCTTT.

V and J are TRBV6-1 and TRBJ1-2; D call uncertain. Per germline, CDR1 MNHNS and CDR2 SASEGT. The CDR3 covers 16 residues. The V gene lost 6 bases and the J gene lost 2 bases, with 19 bases spanning the gap. CDR3 protein: CASRKGSGEENYGYTF. The CDR3, as DNA: TGTGCCAGCAGGAAGGGCAGCGGGGAGGAAAACTATGGCTACACCTTC.

The chain combines TRBV12-3 or TRBV12-4 with TRBJ2-7; D uncertain. V gave up 2 bases and J gave up 2 bases, with 13 bases separating them. There are 15 residues in the CDR3. The CDR3 reads CASSLRTWNPYEQYF. The CDR3 DNA reads as TGTGCCAGCAGTTTACGGACGTGGAACCCCTACGAGCAGTACTTC.

This clonotype came up many times. V usage is TRBV20-1 and J usage is TRBJ1-6; the D is unclear. Germline-derived CDR1 and CDR2 are DFQATT and SNEGSKA (reference sequence). The V and J ends lost 0 bases and 14 bases respectively, with 14 bases between them. The CDR3 has 13 residues. The CDR3, as DNA: TGCAGTGCTAGAGACGGATCCCAACTATCCCTCCACTTT. Residues: CSARDGSQLSLHF.

There are many counts of this clonotype. V gene TRBV6-1 combines with J gene TRBJ1-1, with D unclear. Germline loops: CDR1 MNHNS, CDR2 SASEGT. Trimming took 8 bases from V and 1 from J, leaving 11 bases between them. The CDR3 loop spans 13 amino acids. CDR3 DNA sequence: TGTGCCAGCCGTCAAGCGCAGAACACTGAAGCTTTCTTT. Protein product: CASRQAQNTEAFF.